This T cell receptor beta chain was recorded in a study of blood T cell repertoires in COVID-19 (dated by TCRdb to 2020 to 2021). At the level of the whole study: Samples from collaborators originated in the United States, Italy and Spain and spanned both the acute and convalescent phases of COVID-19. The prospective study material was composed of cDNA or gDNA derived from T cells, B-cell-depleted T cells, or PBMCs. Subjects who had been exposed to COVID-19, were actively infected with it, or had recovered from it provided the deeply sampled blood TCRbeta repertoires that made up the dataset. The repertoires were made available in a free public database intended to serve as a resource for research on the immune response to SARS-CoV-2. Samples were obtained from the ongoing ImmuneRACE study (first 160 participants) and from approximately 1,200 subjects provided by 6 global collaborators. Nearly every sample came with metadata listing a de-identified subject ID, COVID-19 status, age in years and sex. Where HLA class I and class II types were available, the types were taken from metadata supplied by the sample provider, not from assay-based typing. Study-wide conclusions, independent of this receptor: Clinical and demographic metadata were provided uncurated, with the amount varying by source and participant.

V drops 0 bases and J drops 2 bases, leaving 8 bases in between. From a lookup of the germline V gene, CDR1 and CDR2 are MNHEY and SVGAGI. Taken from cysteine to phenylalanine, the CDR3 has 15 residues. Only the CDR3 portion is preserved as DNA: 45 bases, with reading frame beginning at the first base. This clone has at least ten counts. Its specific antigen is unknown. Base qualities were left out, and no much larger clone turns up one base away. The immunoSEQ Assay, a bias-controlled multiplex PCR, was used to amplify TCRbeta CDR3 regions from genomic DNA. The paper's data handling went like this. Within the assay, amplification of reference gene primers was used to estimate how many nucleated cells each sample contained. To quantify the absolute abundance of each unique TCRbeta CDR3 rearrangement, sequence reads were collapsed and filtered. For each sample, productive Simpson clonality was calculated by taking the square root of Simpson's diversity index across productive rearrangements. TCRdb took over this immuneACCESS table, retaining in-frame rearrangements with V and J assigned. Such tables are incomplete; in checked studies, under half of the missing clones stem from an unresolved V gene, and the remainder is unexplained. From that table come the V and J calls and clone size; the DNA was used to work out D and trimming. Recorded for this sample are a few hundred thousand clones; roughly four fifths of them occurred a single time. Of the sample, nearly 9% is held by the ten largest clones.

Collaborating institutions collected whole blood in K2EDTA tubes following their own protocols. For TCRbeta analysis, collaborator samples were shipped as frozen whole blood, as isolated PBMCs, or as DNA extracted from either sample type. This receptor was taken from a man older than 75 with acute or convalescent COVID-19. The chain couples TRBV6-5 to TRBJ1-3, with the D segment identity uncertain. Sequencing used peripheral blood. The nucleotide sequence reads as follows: TGTGCCAGCAGTTACTCGTGGAGGGCTGGAAACACCATATATTTT. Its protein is CASSYSWRAGNTIYF.